This T cell receptor (beta chain) was profiled in a study of blood T cells in healthy people across ages. General study findings and limits: Relative to aged donors, long-lived donors carried more naive CD4+ cells and displayed higher diversity.

With a J-beta primer mix and a sample-barcoded 5' primer, a second PCR ran about 6 to 11 cycles. TCRdb re-analysed the 5' RACE reads in MiXCR, keeping a single row per CDR3 protein. This sample yields hundreds of thousands of distinct CDR3 sequences, of which 52% are seen a single time; about 13% belongs to the top ten. Comments on this clonotype: As yet, its antigen is unknown.

Germline V gene data show CDR1 as DFQATT and CDR2 as SNEGSKA (reference sequence). V was cut by 4 bases and J by 5 bases, with 11 bases left in between. CDR3 size: 12 residues. The sequenced sample consisted of blood. The source of this sequence is a woman aged 80 or older in good health. The chain carries TRBV20-1 and TRBJ1-2, with D perhaps matching TRBD1 (5 bases). The CDR3 reads CSATPGLYGYTF. The CDR3 DNA is TGCAGTGCTACCCCAGGGTTATATGGCTACACCTTC.